This T cell receptor (beta chain) stems from a study of blood T cell repertoires in COVID-19. Clones were sequenced by immunoSEQ multiplex PCR, and TCRdb holds only the in-frame ones, with some missing. The data hold 200,000 to 250,000 clones, with 70% to 90% observed a single time. The sample holds a few counts of this clone. Germline V gene sequence: CDR1 SGHRS, CDR2 YFSETQ. The CDR3 length is 15 residues. J was trimmed by 3 bases and V by 4 bases; bases with no gene match: 7. This sequence was found in a woman under 30 who had recovered from COVID-19. Sample: peripheral blood. V is TRBV5-1 and J is TRBJ2-7, with 10 bases identical to TRBD2. DNA of the CDR3: TGCGCCAGCAGCGGGCTAGCGGGAGTTCACTACGAGCAGTACTTC. The encoded protein is CASSGLAGVHYEQYF. The complete variable domain, with remaining parts taken from reference TRBV5-1 and TRBJ2-7, reads KAGVTQTPRYLIKTRGQQVTLSCSPISGHRSVSWYQQTPGQGLQFLFEYFSETQRNKGNFPGRFSGRQFSNSRSEMNVSTLELGDSALYLCASSGLAGVHYEQYFGPGTRLTVT.